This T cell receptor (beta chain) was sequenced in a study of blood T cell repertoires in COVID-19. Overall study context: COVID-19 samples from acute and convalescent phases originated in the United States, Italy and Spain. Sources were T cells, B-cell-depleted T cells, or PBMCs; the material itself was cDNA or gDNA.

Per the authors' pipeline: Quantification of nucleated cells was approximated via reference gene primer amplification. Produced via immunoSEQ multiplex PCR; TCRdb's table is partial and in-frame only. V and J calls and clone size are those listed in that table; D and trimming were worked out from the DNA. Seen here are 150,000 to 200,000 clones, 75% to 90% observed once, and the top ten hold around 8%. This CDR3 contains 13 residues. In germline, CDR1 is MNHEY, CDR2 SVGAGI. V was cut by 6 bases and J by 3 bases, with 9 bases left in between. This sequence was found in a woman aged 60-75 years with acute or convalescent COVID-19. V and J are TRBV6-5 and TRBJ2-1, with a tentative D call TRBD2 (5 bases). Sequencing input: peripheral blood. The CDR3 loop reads CASSERIYNEQFF. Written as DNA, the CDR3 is TGTGCCAGCAGCGAGCGGATCTACAATGAGCAGTTCTTC.